Below are 30 T cell receptor beta chains sequenced from a single sample in a study of T cell responses to AZD1222 COVID-19 vaccine. Using immunoSEQ multiplex PCR, the repertoire was profiled, and TCRdb retains in-frame clones only, with some absent. The profile covers over 100,000 clones, with around 94% appearing a single time and 6.6% taken by the ten largest. The sequencing used peripheral blood, collected on day 0 of AZD1222 vaccination. These receptors all stem from an adult in good health.

The rearrangement joins TRBV5-1 to TRBJ2-7; possibly TRBD2 for D (6 bases). CDR1 is SGHRS and CDR2 is YFSETQ in the germline V gene. The CDR3 totals 14 residues. Deletions cut 3 bases from V and 5 bases from J, with 15 bases between. CDR3 bases: TGCGCCAGCAGCTACGGAGGGCCTAGCGACGAGCAGTACTTC. It codes for CASSYGGPSDEQYF.

This rearrangement joins TRBV2 to TRBJ2-1; 8 bases map to TRBD2. With 2 bases clipped from V and 5 bases from J, the junction kept 17 bases outside the gene matches. The length of the CDR3 is 19 residues. From germline, CDR1 is SNHLY and CDR2 FYNNEI. The chain's CDR3 is CASSEPIKPGLGGDNEQFF. CDR3 DNA sequence: TGTGCCAGCAGTGAACCGATAAAACCGGGACTAGGAGGGGACAATGAGCAGTTCTTC.

The rearrangement joins TRBV27 to TRBJ2-1, with D uncertain. The CDR3 consists of 13 residues. V lost 2 bases and J lost 9, with 11 bases in between. CDR1 and CDR2 (germline): MNHEY, SMNVEV (reference sequence). CDR3 in amino acids: CASSLKERGEQFF. The CDR3 DNA sequence: TGTGCCAGCAGTTTAAAGGAGCGTGGTGAGCAGTTCTTC.

J is TRBJ1-5 and V is TRBV7-9; the match to TRBD1 covers 7 bases. This CDR3 contains 14 residues. Germline CDR1 reads SEHNR; CDR2 reads FQNEAQ (reference sequence). The V gene end was trimmed by 5 bases and the J gene end by 7 bases; junction bases not matched to a gene: 8. As DNA, the CDR3 is TGTGCCAGCAGCGAGACAGGGTCGGGGCAGCCCCAGCATTTT. As protein: CASSETGSGQPQHF.

The chain employs TRBV11-1 and TRBJ1-1; D is perhaps TRBD1 (6 bases). This CDR3 is 14 amino acids long. From germline, CDR1 is SGHAT and CDR2 FQDESV (reference sequence). The ends were cut back, 3 bases at V and 4 bases at J, with 12 bases in the middle. CDR3 loop: CASSFPDSGTEAFF. Written as DNA, the CDR3 is TGTGCCAGCAGCTTCCCGGACAGTGGCACTGAAGCTTTCTTT.

The rearrangement joins TRBV18 to TRBJ1-1, with D maybe TRBD1 (5 bases). CDR3 length: 13 residues. Germline V lookup: CDR1 KGHSH, CDR2 LQKENI. Trimming took 2 bases from V and 7 from J, leaving 11 bases between them. For the CDR3, the DNA is TGTGCCAGCTCACCATACACAGGAGGTGAAGCTTTCTTT. Translating gives CASSPYTGGEAFF.

The chain uses TRBV13 and TRBJ2-7; D gene unclear. The CDR3 runs 15 residues. Germline V gives CDR1 PRHDT, CDR2 FYEKMQ (reference sequence). Trimming shortened V by 5 bases and J by 0 bases, and 14 bases separated the two germline ends. CDR3 residues: CASSHVGLGSYEQYF. CDR3 nucleotide sequence: TGTGCCAGCAGCCACGTGGGGTTGGGCTCCTACGAGCAGTACTTC. The complete variable domain, with remaining parts taken from reference TRBV13 and TRBJ2-7, reads AAGVIQSPRHLIKEKRETATLKCYPIPRHDTVYWYQQGPGQDPQFLISFYEKMQSDKGSIPDRFSAQQFSDYHSELNMSSLELGDSALYFCASSHVGLGSYEQYFGPGTRLTVT.

The J gene is TRBJ2-5, the V gene TRBV11-2; 13 bases are a match to TRBD2. Germline CDR1 reads SGHAT; CDR2 reads FQNNGV. The J segment lost 5 bases and the V segment lost 1 base, leaving 1 base of the junction unmatched. The CDR3 contains 15 residues. The CDR3 region is CASSLVLAGGETQYF. CDR3 DNA sequence: TGTGCCAGCAGCTTAGTACTAGCGGGAGGGGAGACCCAGTACTTC.

This chain uses TRBV7-9 with TRBJ1-4, with TRBD1 identical over 7 bases. V gave up 0 bases and J gave up 6 bases; unmatched junction bases: 4. The CDR3 totals 15 residues. The germline gives CDR1 SEHNR, CDR2 FQNEAQ (reference sequence). This CDR3 reads CASSLAGGEDEKLFF. CDR3 nucleotide sequence: TGTGCCAGCAGCTTAGCAGGGGGCGAGGATGAAAAACTGTTTTTT.

The chain joins TRBV3-1 (or the pseudogene TRBV3-2) to TRBJ2-1; maybe TRBD2 (6 bases). Germline V gene data show CDR1 as LGHDT and CDR2 as YNNKEL (reference sequence). This CDR3 spans 15 amino acids. Trimming cost V 2 bases and J 4 bases, with 12 bases left between them. The CDR3 region has the DNA TGTGCCAGCAGCCAACCCGGGACTCTGTACAATGAGCAGTTCTTC. It translates to CASSQPGTLYNEQFF.

The gene calls are TRBV6-5 and TRBJ2-3; possibly TRBD2 for D (6 bases). V shed 0 bases and J shed 4 bases, with 14 bases lying between them. The germline CDR1 and CDR2 sequences are MNHEY and SVGAGI. The CDR3 is 16 residues long. The CDR3 sequence: CASSYSSGLASDTQYF. The CDR3 DNA reads as TGTGCCAGCAGTTACTCTTCAGGGCTAGCGTCAGATACGCAGTATTTT.

This rearrangement joins TRBV7-9 to TRBJ1-1; TRBD1 agrees at 11 bases. The CDR3 totals 14 residues. V was clipped by 5 bases and J by 4 bases; unmatched bases: 3. In germline, CDR1 is SEHNR, CDR2 FQNEAQ (reference sequence). The CDR3 sequence is CASSPGTGGTEAFF. The CDR3 nucleotides read TGTGCCAGCAGCCCCGGGACAGGGGGCACTGAAGCTTTCTTT.

J is TRBJ2-5 and V is TRBV24-1; D might be TRBD2 (5 bases). V lost 2 bases, J lost 1 base, and 7 bases lay in between. Germline V gene data show CDR1 as KGHDR and CDR2 as SFDVKD. The CDR3 spans 14 residues. This CDR3 is CATSDSAVQETQYF. In DNA form, the CDR3 reads TGTGCCACCAGTGATTCAGCGGTCCAAGAGACCCAGTACTTC.

This clone was counted a single time. The V call is TRBV20-1, the J call TRBJ2-7; 7 bases are a match to TRBD1. Germline CDR1 and CDR2: DFQATT and SNEGSKA (reference sequence). This CDR3 comprises 16 residues. V shed 3 bases, J shed 4 bases, and the junction held 15 bases outside the gene matches. The CDR3 DNA reads TGCAGTGCTAGTCCCCCACGGGGTAGGGGGCTGTACGAGCAGTACTTC. It is translated as CSASPPRGRGLYEQYF.

This rearrangement joins TRBV4-1 to TRBJ1-4, with 10 bases lining up with TRBD1. CDR3 length equals 17 residues. V dropped 0 bases and J dropped 6; count of bases not matched to a gene: 7. The germline gives CDR1 MGHRA, CDR2 YSYEKL. The CDR3 DNA reads as TGCGCCAGCAGCCAAGATGCGGCCGGGACAGGGGATGAAAAACTGTTTTTT. This gives the protein CASSQDAAGTGDEKLFF.

The V and J genes are TRBV6-5 and TRBJ2-7; 9 positions agree with TRBD1. Germline V gene lookup returns CDR1 MNHEY and CDR2 SVGAGI. The CDR3 has 15 residues. V trimming: 6 bases; J trimming: 3 bases; junction bases outside the gene matches: 9. CDR3 nucleotide sequence: TGTGCCAGCAGACTCCGGGACAGGGCCATCTACGAGCAGTACTTC. It yields the protein CASRLRDRAIYEQYF.

V gene TRBV3-1 (or the pseudogene TRBV3-2) combines with J gene TRBJ1-3; D ambiguous. V was trimmed by 4 bases and J by 0 bases, leaving 7 bases between them. Looked up from germline, CDR1 is LGHDT and CDR2 is YNNKEL (reference sequence). This CDR3 is built from 14 residues. CDR3: CASSLHNSGNTIYF. Here the CDR3 DNA reads TGTGCCAGCAGCCTCCATAACTCTGGAAACACCATATATTTT.

The gene calls are TRBV15 and TRBJ2-1; TRBD2 matches 8 bases. The CDR3 has 15 amino acids. Unmatched junction bases numbered 5, after V lost 3 bases and J lost 4 bases. From germline, CDR1 is LNHNV and CDR2 YYDKDF (reference sequence). This CDR3 is CATSSGTREYNEQFF. As DNA, the CDR3 is TGTGCCACCAGCAGCGGGACTAGGGAGTACAATGAGCAGTTCTTC.

V and J are TRBV19 and TRBJ2-1; D assignment may be TRBD1 or TRBD2 (5 bases each). The CDR3 is made up of 16 amino acids. Trimming removed 4 bases from V and 3 bases from J, with 16 bases in between. In germline, CDR1 is LNHDA, CDR2 SQIVND (reference sequence). The DNA for the CDR3 is TGTGCCAGTAGTACCTCGGGACCCACGTTCTACAATGAGCAGTTCTTC. This gives the protein CASSTSGPTFYNEQFF.

This chain uses TRBV19 with TRBJ2-5, with TRBD2 matching 7 bases. This CDR3 comprises 14 residues. The V and J ends lost 7 bases and 5 bases, in that order; junction bases with no gene match: 10. Per the germline V gene, CDR1 is LNHDA and CDR2 is SQIVND (reference sequence). CDR3 sequence reads: CASKGTMGRETQYF. The CDR3 nucleotides are TGTGCCAGTAAGGGGACTATGGGTAGGGAGACCCAGTACTTC. Drawing the rest from reference TRBV19 and TRBJ2-5, the complete variable domain is DGGITQSPKYLFRKEGQNVTLSCEQNLNHDAMYWYRQDPGQGLRLIYYSQIVNDFQKGDIAEGYSVSREKKESFPLTVTSAQKNPTAFYLCASKGTMGRETQYFGPGTRLLVL.

The chain combines TRBV19 with TRBJ2-3, with no clear D. Germline V gene data show CDR1 as LNHDA and CDR2 as SQIVND (reference sequence). The CDR3 runs 12 residues. V was trimmed by 6 bases and J by 5 bases, leaving 9 bases between them. The CDR3 protein is CASSPEVDTQYF. The CDR3 nucleotides are TGTGCCAGTAGCCCAGAGGTAGATACGCAGTATTTT.

The chain links TRBV27 to TRBJ1-6; 9 nucleotides align to TRBD1. V gave up 4 bases and J gave up 5 bases; unmatched junction bases: 3. From germline, CDR1 is MNHEY and CDR2 SMNVEV (reference sequence). CDR3 size: 15 residues. The CDR3 coding sequence is TGTGCCAGCAGTTCCCGGACAGGGGATAATTCACCCCTCCACTTT. Translation gives CASSSRTGDNSPLHF.

The chain uses TRBV6-6 and TRBJ2-1; 7 bases map to TRBD2. Germline V gene sequence: CDR1 MNHNY, CDR2 SVGAGI (reference sequence). The CDR3 is made up of 14 amino acids. V dropped 8 bases and J dropped 5; count of bases not matched to a gene: 9. The CDR3 here is CASGNQRGDNEQFF. In nucleotides, the CDR3 is TGTGCCAGCGGCAACCAGCGGGGAGACAATGAGCAGTTCTTC.

The rearrangement links TRBV30 to TRBJ1-6; D is undetermined. V was trimmed by 0 bases and J by 10 bases, leaving 16 bases between them. The germline V gene has CDR1 GTSNPN and CDR2 SVGIG (reference sequence). This CDR3 contains 15 residues. Here the CDR3 DNA reads TGTGCCTGGAGTGTACTTGGCCACCGGGAGTCACCCCTCCACTTT. Its translation is CAWSVLGHRESPLHF.

The V gene is TRBV27, the J gene TRBJ2-7; D might be TRBD1 (6 bases). CDR1 MNHEY and CDR2 SMNVEV come from the germline V gene (reference sequence). The CDR3 sequence is 12 residues long. Trimming cost V 5 bases and J 1 base, with 6 bases left between them. CDR3 nucleotide sequence: TGTGCCAGCAGTACAGGGTCCTACGAGCAGTACTTC. This codes for CASSTGSYEQYF.

The chain is built from TRBV11-2 and TRBJ1-2, with D perhaps matching TRBD1 (5 bases). From germline, CDR1 is SGHAT and CDR2 FQNNGV. V was trimmed by 5 bases and J by 1 base, leaving 8 bases between them. This CDR3 has 13 residues. CDR3 in DNA: TGTGCCAGCAGCGGGACTCTTAACTATGGCTACACCTTC. This gives the protein CASSGTLNYGYTF.

The rearrangement joins TRBV12-3 or TRBV12-4 to TRBJ1-5; a possible D gene is TRBD1 (6 bases). This CDR3 region has 13 residues. The V end was cut by 6 bases, the J end by 4 bases, with 10 bases between. The CDR3 spells CASSPDRNQPQHF. CDR3 DNA: TGTGCCAGCAGCCCGGACAGAAATCAGCCCCAGCATTTT.

The chain links TRBV19 to TRBJ2-3; D perhaps matches TRBD2 (6 bases). CDR1 and CDR2 (germline): LNHDA, SQIVND (reference sequence). The germline V and J ends were trimmed by 4 bases and 6 bases, with 17 bases remaining between them. This CDR3 is built from 15 residues. The CDR3 is CASSTAGGGVDTQYF. In DNA, the CDR3 is TGTGCCAGTAGTACGGCAGGAGGAGGGGTTGATACGCAGTATTTT.

The rearrangement joins TRBV25-1 to TRBJ2-1; 9 nucleotides agree with TRBD2. V was pared by 3 bases and J by 7 bases, with 10 bases of the junction left unmatched. Germline CDR1 is MGHDK and CDR2 is SYGVNS. The CDR3 has 16 amino acids. CDR3 DNA: TGTGCCAGCAGTGACTTCGAGGGACTAGCCCCTAATGAGCAGTTCTTC. The encoded protein is CASSDFEGLAPNEQFF.

The chain is built from TRBV10-3 and TRBJ2-7, with 9 bases aligning to TRBD2. Germline V gene lookup returns CDR1 ENHRY and CDR2 SYGVKD. The J segment lost 6 bases and the V segment lost 4 bases, leaving 10 bases of the junction unmatched. This CDR3 is built from 15 residues. CDR3 region: CAISGRLAGSIEQYF. The CDR3 coding sequence is TGTGCCATCAGTGGCCGGCTAGCGGGAAGTATCGAGCAGTACTTC.